The 8 T cell receptor beta chains below all came from one sample that was sequenced in a study of shared clonotypes between healthy human individuals. Produced via immunoSEQ multiplex PCR; TCRdb's table is partial and in-frame only. The data hold over a million clones, with 65% to 75% observed a single time. Source material: memory CD4+ T cells sorted from blood. Specified subset: CD45RA-negative fraction. These receptors originate from a man aged 18 to 30 in good health.

The V gene is TRBV6-5, the J gene TRBJ2-4; D tentatively reads TRBD1 or TRBD2 (5 bases each). Deletions cut 2 bases from V and 6 bases from J, with 8 bases between. The CDR3 extends over 13 amino acids. CDR1 and CDR2 from the germline V gene are MNHEY and SVGAGI. For the CDR3, the DNA is TGTGCCAGCAGTTACGTCGGGACAAACATTCAGTACTTC. The encoded protein is CASSYVGTNIQYF.

This rearrangement joins TRBV5-1 to TRBJ1-1; weak D call: TRBD1 (6 bases). Looked up from germline, CDR1 is SGHRS and CDR2 is YFSETQ. V dropped 0 bases and J dropped 1 base, with 10 bases sitting between them. There are 15 residues in the CDR3. CDR3 region: CASSLVETGNTEAFF. CDR3 sequence (DNA): TGCGCCAGCAGCTTGGTCGAGACAGGGAACACTGAAGCTTTCTTT.

The V gene is TRBV11-1, the J gene TRBJ2-2; maybe TRBD2 (5 bases). The CDR3 covers 14 residues. V was cut by 6 bases and J by 1 base, with 9 bases left in between. Germline CDR1 reads SGHAT; CDR2 reads FQDESV (reference sequence). As DNA, the CDR3 is TGTGCCAGCAGAAGCGGACTGAACACCGGGGAGCTGTTTTTT. It specifies CASRSGLNTGELFF.

This clone was detected once. CDR3 nucleotide sequence: TGTGCCAGCAGTGGGACTAGCGGGAGGGCTCGGGGTACGCAGTATTTT. Residues: CASSGTSGRARGTQYF. The chain has TRBV6-1 and TRBJ2-3, with 15 bases fitting TRBD2. Unmatched junction bases numbered 7, after V lost 4 bases and J lost 8 bases. CDR3 length equals 16 residues. Germline assignment: CDR1 MNHNS and CDR2 SASEGT.

The gene calls are TRBV5-6 and TRBJ1-5; 7 bases agree with TRBD1. The CDR3 has 16 residues. Germline CDR1 is SGHDT and CDR2 is YYEEEE. Losses at the gene ends were 4 bases for V and 3 bases for J; bases not matched to a gene: 10. The CDR3 DNA reads TGTGCCAGCAGCGTGACAGGGTCTTTAAACAATCAGCCCCAGCATTTT. This sequence encodes CASSVTGSLNNQPQHF.

This clone came up many times. The rearrangement uses TRBV10-2 and TRBJ2-2; D not certain. The V and J ends lost 6 bases and 4 bases respectively, with 3 bases between them. The CDR3 has 11 amino acids. Germline V gene sequence: CDR1 WSHSY, CDR2 SAAADI. CDR3 in DNA: TGCGCCAGCAGCATCACCGGGGAGCTGTTTTTT. It specifies CASSITGELFF.

The chain links TRBV6-1 to TRBJ1-6; D is possibly TRBD1 (6 bases). V was cut by 0 bases and J by 8 bases, with 20 bases left in between. CDR3 length: 18 residues. Germline V gene data show CDR1 as MNHNS and CDR2 as SASEGT. The chain's CDR3 is CASSEALIQGRADSPLHF. DNA of the CDR3: TGTGCCAGCAGTGAAGCACTAATACAGGGTAGAGCGGATTCACCCCTCCACTTT.

The V and J genes are TRBV5-4 and TRBJ2-5, with 13 positions matching TRBD2. This CDR3 has 16 amino acids. Germline loops: CDR1 SGHNT, CDR2 YYREEE (reference sequence). Losses at the gene ends were 0 bases for V and 3 bases for J; bases not matched to a gene: 2. The CDR3 is CASSLAGTSGEETQYF. CDR3 coding DNA: TGTGCCAGCAGCTTGGCCGGGACTAGCGGGGAAGAGACCCAGTACTTC.